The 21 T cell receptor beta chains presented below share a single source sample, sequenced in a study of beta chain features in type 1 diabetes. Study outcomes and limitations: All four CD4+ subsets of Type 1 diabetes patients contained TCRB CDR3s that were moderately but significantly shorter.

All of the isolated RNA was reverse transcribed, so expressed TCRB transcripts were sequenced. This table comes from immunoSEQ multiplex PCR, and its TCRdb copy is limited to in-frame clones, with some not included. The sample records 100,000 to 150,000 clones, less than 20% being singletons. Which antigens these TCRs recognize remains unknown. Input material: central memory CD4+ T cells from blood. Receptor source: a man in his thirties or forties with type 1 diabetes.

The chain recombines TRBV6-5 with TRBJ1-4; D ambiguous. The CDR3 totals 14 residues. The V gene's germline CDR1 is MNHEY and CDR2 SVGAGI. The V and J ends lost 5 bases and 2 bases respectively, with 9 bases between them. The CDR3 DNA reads TGTGCCAGCAGTCGAACTTCGACTAATGAAAAACTGTTTTTT. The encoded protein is CASSRTSTNEKLFF.

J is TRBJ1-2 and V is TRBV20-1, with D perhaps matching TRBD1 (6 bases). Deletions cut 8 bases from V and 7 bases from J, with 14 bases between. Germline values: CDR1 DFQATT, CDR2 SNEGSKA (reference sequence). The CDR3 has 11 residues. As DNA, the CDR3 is TGCAGTACAGGGCCGTTAGTTGGCTACACCTTC. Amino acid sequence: CSTGPLVGYTF.

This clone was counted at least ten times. CDR3 DNA: TGTGCCAGCAGGGCCCGATCACCCCTCCACTTT. Its protein is CASRARSPLHF. The chain couples TRBV28 to TRBJ1-6; D remains unclear. Germline-derived CDR1 and CDR2 are MDHEN and SYDVKM. This CDR3 contains 11 residues. With 6 bases removed from V and 10 bases from J, the gap between germline ends came to 7 bases.

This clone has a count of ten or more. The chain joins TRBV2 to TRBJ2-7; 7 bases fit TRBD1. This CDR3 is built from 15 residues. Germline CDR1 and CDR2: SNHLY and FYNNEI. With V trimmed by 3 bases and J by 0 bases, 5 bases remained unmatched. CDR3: CASSEVQGPSYEQYF. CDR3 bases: TGTGCCAGCAGTGAGGTACAGGGGCCCTCCTACGAGCAGTACTTC.

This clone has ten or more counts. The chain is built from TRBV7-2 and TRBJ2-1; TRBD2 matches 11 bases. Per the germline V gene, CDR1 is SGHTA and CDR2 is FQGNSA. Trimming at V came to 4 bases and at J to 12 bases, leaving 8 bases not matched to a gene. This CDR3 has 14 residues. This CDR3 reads CASSSESLAGGQFF. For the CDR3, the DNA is TGTGCCAGCAGCTCGGAGAGTCTAGCGGGGGGGCAGTTCTTC.

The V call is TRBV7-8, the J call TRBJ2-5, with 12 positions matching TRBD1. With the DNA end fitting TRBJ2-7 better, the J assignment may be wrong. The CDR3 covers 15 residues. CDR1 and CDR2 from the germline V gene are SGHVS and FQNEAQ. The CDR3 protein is CASSQTGTGGHEQYF. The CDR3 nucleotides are TGTGCCAGCAGCCAGACCGGGACAGGGGGCCACGAGCAGTACTTC.

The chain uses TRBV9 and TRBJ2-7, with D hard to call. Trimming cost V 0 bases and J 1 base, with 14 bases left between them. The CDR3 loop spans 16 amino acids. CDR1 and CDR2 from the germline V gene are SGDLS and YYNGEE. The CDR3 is CASSVESAARSYEQYF. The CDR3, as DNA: TGTGCCAGCAGCGTAGAGTCCGCGGCTCGATCCTACGAGCAGTACTTC.

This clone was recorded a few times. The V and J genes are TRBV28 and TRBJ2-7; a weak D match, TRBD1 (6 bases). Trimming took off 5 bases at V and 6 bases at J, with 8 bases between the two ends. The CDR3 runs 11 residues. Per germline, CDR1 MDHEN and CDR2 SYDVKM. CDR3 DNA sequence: TGTGCCAGCAGTACAGGGCGCGAGCAGTACTTC. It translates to CASSTGREQYF. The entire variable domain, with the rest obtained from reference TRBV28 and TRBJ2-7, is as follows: DVKVTQSSRYLVKRTGEKVFLECVQDMDHENMFWYRQDPGLGLRLIYFSYDVKMKEKGDIPEGYSVSREKKERFSLILESASTNQTSMYLCASSTGREQYFGPGTRLTVT.

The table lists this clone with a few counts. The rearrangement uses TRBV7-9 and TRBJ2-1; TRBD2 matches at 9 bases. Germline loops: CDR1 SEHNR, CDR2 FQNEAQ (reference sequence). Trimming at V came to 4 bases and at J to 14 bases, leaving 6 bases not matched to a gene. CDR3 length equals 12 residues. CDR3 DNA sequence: TGTGCCAGCAGCTCCGGACTAGCGATAGAGTTCTTC. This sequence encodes CASSSGLAIEFF.

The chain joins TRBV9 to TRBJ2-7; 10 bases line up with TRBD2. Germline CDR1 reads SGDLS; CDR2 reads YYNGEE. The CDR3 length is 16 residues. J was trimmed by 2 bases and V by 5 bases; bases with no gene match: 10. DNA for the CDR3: TGTGCCAGCAGTACTAGCGGGGCCCAGGGTCCCTACGAGCAGTACTTC. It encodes CASSTSGAQGPYEQYF.

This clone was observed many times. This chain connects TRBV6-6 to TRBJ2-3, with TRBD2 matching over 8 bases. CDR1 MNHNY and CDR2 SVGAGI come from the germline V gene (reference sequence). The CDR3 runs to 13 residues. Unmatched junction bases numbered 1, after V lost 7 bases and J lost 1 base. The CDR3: CASKLAGTDTQYF. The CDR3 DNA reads TGTGCCAGCAAACTAGCGGGCACAGATACGCAGTATTTT.

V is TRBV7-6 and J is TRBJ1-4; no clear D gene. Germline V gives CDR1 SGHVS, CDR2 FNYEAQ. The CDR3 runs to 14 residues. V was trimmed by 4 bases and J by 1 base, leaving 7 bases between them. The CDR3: CASSSVGTNEKLFF. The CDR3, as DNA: TGTGCCAGCAGCTCGGTGGGAACTAATGAAAAACTGTTTTTT.

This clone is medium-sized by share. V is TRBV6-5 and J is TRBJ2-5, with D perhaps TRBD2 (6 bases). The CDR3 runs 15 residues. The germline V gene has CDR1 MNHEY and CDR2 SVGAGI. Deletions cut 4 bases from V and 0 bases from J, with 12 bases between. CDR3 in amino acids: CASSSEGSYQETQYF. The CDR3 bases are TGTGCCAGCAGTTCGGAGGGATCGTACCAAGAGACCCAGTACTTC.

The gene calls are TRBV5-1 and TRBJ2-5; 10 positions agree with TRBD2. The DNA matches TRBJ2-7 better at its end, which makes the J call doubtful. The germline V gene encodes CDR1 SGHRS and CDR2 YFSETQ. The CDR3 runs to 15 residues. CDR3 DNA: TGCGCCAGCAGCGCCGGGACTAGCGTAACCTACGAGCAGTACTTC. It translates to CASSAGTSVTYEQYF.

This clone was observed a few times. The CDR3 protein is CASSSAYEQYF. CDR3 coding DNA: TGTGCCAGCAGTTCCGCCTACGAGCAGTACTTC. The V gene is TRBV6-5, the J gene TRBJ2-7, with D uncertain. This CDR3 comprises 11 residues. The V end lost 4 bases, the J end lost 2 bases, and 3 bases lay between the germline ends. In germline, CDR1 is MNHEY, CDR2 SVGAGI.

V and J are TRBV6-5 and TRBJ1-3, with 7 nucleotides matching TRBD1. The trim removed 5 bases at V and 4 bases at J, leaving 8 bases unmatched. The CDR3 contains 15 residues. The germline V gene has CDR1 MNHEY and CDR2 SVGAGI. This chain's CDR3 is CASSPTGTEGNTIYF. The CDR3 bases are TGTGCCAGCAGTCCCACCGGGACAGAAGGAAACACCATATATTTT.

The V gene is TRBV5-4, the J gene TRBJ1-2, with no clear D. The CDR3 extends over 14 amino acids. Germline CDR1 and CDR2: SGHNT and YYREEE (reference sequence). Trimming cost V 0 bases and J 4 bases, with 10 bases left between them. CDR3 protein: CASSLAQHSYGYTF. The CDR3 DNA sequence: TGTGCCAGCAGCTTGGCTCAACACTCCTATGGCTACACCTTC.

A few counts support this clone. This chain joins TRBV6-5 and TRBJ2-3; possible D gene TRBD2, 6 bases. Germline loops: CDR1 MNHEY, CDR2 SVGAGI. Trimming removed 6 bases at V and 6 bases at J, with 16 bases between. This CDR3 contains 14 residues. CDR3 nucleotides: TGTGCCAGCAGCCCCTCCCCCAGCGGGGATACGCAGTATTTT. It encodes CASSPSPSGDTQYF.

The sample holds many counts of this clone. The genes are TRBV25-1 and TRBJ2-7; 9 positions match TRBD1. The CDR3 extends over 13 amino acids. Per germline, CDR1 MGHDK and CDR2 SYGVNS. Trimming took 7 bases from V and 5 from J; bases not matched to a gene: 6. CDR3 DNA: TGTGCCAGCACACTGGACAGGGGACACGAGCAGTACTTC. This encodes CASTLDRGHEQYF.

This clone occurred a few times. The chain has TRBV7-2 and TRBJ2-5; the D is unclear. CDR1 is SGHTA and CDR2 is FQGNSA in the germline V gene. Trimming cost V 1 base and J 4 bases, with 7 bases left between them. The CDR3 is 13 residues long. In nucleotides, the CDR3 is TGTGCCAGCAGCTTAGTCGATCGAGAGACCCAGTACTTC. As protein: CASSLVDRETQYF.

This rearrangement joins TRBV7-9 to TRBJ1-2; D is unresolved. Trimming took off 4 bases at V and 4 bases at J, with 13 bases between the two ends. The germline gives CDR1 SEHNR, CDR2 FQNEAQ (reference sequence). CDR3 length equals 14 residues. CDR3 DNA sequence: TGTGCCAGCAGCTCTCGGACCGCGGCCTATGGCTACACCTTC. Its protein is CASSSRTAAYGYTF.